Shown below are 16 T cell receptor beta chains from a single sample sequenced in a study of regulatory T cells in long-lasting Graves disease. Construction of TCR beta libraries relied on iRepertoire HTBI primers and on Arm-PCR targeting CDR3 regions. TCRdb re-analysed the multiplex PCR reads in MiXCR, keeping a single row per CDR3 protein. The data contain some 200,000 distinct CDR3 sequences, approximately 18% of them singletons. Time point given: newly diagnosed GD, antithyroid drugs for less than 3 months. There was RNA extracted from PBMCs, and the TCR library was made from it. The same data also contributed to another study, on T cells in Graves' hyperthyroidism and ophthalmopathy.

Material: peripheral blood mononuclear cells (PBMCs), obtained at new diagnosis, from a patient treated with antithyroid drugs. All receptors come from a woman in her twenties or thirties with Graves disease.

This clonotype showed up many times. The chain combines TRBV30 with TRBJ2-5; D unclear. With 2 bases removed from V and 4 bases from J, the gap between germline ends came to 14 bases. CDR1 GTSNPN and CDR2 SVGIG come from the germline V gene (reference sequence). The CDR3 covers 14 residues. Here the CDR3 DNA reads TGTGCCTGGAGTATGTCGCAGATTAGAGAGACCCAGTACTTC. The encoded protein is CAWSMSQIRETQYF.

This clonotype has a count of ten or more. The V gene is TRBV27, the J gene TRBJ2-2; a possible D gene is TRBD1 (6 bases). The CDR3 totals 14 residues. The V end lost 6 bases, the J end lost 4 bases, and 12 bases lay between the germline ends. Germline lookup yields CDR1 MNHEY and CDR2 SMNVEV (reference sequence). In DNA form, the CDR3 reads TGTGCCAGCAGCGAAGGACAGAGCACCGGGGAGCTGTTTTTT. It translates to CASSEGQSTGELFF.

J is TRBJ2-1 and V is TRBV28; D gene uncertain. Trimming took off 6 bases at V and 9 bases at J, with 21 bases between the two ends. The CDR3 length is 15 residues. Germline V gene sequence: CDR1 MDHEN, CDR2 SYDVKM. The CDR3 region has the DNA TGTGCCAGCAGGGATGAGCGTGGAACTTTTAGTGAGCAGTTCTTC. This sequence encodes CASRDERGTFSEQFF.

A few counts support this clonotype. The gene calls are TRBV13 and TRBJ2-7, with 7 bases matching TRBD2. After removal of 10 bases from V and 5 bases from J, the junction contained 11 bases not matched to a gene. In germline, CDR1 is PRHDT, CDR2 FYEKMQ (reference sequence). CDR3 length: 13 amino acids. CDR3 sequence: CATAGEGMDEQYF. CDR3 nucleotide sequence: TGTGCCACCGCGGGAGAGGGTATGGACGAGCAGTACTTC. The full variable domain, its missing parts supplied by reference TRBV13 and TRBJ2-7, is AAGVIQSPRHLIKEKRETATLKCYPIPRHDTVYWYQQGPGQDPQFLISFYEKMQSDKGSIPDRFSAQQFSDYHSELNMSSLELGDSALYFCATAGEGMDEQYFGPGTRLTVT.

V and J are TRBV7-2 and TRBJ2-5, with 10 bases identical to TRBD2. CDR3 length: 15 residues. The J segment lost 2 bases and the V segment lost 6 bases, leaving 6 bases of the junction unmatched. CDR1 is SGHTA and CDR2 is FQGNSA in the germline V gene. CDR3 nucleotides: TGTGCCAGCAGGGCTAGCGGGGGCCAACAAGAGACCCAGTACTTC. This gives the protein CASRASGGQQETQYF.

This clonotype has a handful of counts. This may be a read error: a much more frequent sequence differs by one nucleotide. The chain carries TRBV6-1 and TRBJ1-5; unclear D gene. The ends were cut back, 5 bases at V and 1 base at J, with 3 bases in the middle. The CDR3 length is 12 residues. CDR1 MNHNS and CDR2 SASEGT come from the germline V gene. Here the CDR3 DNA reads TGTGCCAGCAGTAAGAGCAATCAGCCCCAGCATTTT. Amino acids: CASSKSNQPQHF.

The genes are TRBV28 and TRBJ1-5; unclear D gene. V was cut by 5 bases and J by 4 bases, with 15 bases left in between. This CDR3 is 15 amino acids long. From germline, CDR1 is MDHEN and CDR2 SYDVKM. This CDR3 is CASSILFGPNQPQHF. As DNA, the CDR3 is TGTGCCAGCAGTATTCTTTTTGGGCCGAATCAGCCCCAGCATTTT.

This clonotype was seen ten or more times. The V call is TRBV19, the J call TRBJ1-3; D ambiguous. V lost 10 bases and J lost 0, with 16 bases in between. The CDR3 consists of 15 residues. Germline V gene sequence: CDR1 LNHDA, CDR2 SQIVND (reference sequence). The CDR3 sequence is CATQETGSSGNTIYF. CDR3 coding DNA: TGTGCCACCCAAGAAACGGGGAGCTCTGGAAACACCATATATTTT.

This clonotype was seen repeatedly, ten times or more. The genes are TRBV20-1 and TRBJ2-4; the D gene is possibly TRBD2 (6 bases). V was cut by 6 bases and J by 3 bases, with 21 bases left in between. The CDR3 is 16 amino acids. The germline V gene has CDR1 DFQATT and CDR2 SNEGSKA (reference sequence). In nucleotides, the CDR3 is TGCAGTGCCCCTAACCGGGGGACCGGTGGCAAAAACATTCAGTACTTC. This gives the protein CSAPNRGTGGKNIQYF.

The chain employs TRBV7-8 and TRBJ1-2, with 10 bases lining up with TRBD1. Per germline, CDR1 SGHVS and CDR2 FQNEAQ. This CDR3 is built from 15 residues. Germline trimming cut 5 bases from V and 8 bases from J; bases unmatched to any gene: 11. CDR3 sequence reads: CASSLLTGGIWGYTF. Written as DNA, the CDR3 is TGTGCCAGCAGCCTACTGACAGGGGGCATCTGGGGCTACACCTTC.

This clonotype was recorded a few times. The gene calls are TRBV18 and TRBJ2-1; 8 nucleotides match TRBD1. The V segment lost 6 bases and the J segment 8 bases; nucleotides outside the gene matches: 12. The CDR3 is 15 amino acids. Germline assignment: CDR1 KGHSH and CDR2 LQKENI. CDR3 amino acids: CASSPGQGSVDEQFF. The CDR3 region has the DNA TGTGCCAGCTCCCCTGGACAGGGAAGTGTCGATGAGCAGTTCTTC.

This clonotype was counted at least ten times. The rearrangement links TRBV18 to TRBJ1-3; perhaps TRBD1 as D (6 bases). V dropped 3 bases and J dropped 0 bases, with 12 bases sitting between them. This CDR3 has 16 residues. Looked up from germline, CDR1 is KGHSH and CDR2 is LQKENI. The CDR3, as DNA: TGTGCCAGCTCACCGACAGGAGTACTCTCTGGAAACACCATATATTTT. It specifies CASSPTGVLSGNTIYF.

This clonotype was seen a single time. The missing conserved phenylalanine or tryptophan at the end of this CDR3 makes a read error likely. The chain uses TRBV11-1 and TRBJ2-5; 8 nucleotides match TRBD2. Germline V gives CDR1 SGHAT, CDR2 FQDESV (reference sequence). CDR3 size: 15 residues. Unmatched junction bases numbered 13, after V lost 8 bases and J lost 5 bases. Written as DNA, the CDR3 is TGTGCCAGCCAAAATTTTGCGGGAGGAGGCGAGACCCAGTACATC. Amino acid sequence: CASQNFAGGGETQYI.

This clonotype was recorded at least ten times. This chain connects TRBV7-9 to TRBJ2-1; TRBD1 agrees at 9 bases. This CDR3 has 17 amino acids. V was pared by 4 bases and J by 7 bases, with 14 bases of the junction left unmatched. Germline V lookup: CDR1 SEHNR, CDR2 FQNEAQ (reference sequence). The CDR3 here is CASSYEWGQGSKNEQFF. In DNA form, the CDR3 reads TGTGCCAGCAGCTACGAATGGGGACAGGGATCTAAAAATGAGCAGTTCTTC. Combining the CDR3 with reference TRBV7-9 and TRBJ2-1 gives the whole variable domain DTGVSQNPRHKITKRGQNVTFRCDPISEHNRLYWYRQTLGQGPEFLTYFQNEAQLEKSRLLSDRFSAERPKGSFSTLEIQRTEQGDSAMYLCASSYEWGQGSKNEQFFGPGTRLTVL.

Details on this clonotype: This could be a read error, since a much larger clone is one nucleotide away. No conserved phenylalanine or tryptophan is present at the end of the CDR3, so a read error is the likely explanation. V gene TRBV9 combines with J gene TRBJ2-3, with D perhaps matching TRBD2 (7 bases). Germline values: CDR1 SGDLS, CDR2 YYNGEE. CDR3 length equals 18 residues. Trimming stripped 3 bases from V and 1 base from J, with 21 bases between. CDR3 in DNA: TGTGCCAGCAGCGCCCTGGGGGGGGGCCGGATTGGCACAGATACGCAGTATTCT. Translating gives CASSALGGGRIGTDTQYS.

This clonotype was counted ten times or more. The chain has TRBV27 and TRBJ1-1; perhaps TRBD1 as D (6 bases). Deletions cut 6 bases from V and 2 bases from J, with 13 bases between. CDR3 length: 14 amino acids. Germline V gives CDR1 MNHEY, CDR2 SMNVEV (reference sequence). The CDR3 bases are TGTGCCAGCAGGGCGGACAGTTATAACACTGAAGCTTTCTTT. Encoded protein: CASRADSYNTEAFF.